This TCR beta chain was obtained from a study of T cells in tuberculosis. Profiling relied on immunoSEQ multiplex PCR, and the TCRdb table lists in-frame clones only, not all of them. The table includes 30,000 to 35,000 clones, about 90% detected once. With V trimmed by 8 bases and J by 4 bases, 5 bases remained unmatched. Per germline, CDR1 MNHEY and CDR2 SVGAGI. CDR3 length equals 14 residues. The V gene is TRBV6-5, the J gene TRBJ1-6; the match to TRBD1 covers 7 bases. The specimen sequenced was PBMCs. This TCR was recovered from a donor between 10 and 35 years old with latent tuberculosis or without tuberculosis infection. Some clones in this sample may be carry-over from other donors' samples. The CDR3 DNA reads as TGTGCCAGCTCAAAGGGACAGTATAATTCACCCCTCCACTTT. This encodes CASSKGQYNSPLHF.